A selection of T cell receptor beta chains follows, all from one sample in a study of shared clonotypes between healthy human individuals. The assay was immunoSEQ multiplex PCR, and TCRdb's table has in-frame clones only and misses some. The sample contains roughly 2.6 million clones, 85% to 95% of which appear only once. The specimen sequenced was naive CD4+ T cells sorted from blood. These TCRs come from a man in his late teens or twenties in good health. Both conserved end residues are part of each CDR3. D genes are given only for firm matches. Some rows mark clone size as missing; the rest say once, few, many or name a class of expanded clone.

V: TRBV7-2; D: TRBD2; J: TRBJ2-1; length: 15; size: .; DNA: TGTGCCAGCAGACATCCTAGCGGGAACTACAATGAGCAGTTCTTC; CDR3: CASRHPSGNYNEQFF
V: TRBV6-5; D: .; J: TRBJ1-2; length: 13; size: .; DNA: TGTGCCAGCAGTTACTCGAGCCCTCTTGGCTACACCTTC; CDR3: CASSYSSPLGYTF
V: TRBV28; D: .; J: TRBJ1-2; length: 13; size: few; DNA: TGTGCCAGCATGGCGACAGGAATCTATGGCTACACCTTC; CDR3: CASMATGIYGYTF
V: TRBV2; D: .; J: TRBJ1-1; length: 14; size: few; DNA: TGTGCCAGCAGTGCCGTGGGGAGCGGCACTGAAGCTTTCTTT; CDR3: CASSAVGSGTEAFF
V: TRBV5-1; D: .; J: TRBJ1-3; length: 15; size: .; DNA: TGCGCCAGCAGCTTGGTATCGGGGCTTGGAAACACCATATATTTT; CDR3: CASSLVSGLGNTIYF
V: TRBV7-2; D: TRBD2; J: TRBJ2-2; length: 16; size: .; DNA: TGTGCCAGCAGCCTCAGGGCGGGAGGAGTTACCGGGGAGCTGTTTTTT; CDR3: CASSLRAGGVTGELFF
V: TRBV10-1; D: .; J: TRBJ1-2; length: 15; size: .; DNA: TGCGCCAGCAGTGAGACCAGGGGATTGAGTAGAGGCTACACCTTC; CDR3: CASSETRGLSRGYTF
V: TRBV7-9; D: .; J: TRBJ1-5; length: 14; size: .; DNA: TGTGCCAGCAGCTACGGGACGGAGAATCAGCCCCAGCATTTT; CDR3: CASSYGTENQPQHF
V: TRBV6-5; D: .; J: TRBJ2-7; length: 15; size: .; DNA: TGTGCCAGCAGTTCCTCCCCCGGGCTTTCCTACGAGCAGTACTTC; CDR3: CASSSSPGLSYEQYF
V: TRBV28; D: .; J: TRBJ2-7; length: 14; size: .; DNA: TGTGCCAGCAGGACACGGGACACGCTCTACGAGCAGTACTTC; CDR3: CASRTRDTLYEQYF
V: TRBV27; D: .; J: TRBJ2-7; length: 16; size: .; DNA: TGTGCCAGCAGGCTAAGTCCCGGGGCAGCCGTCTACGAGCAGTACTTC; CDR3: CASRLSPGAAVYEQYF
V: TRBV2; D: TRBD1; J: TRBJ1-1; length: 13; size: few; DNA: TGTGCCAGCAATAACAGGGGGAACACTGAAGCTTTCTTT; CDR3: CASNNRGNTEAFF
V: TRBV6-1; D: .; J: TRBJ1-5; length: 13; size: .; DNA: TGTGCCAGCAGTGAACGCGGACATCAGCCCCAGCATTTT; CDR3: CASSERGHQPQHF
V: TRBV2; D: TRBD2; J: TRBJ2-1; length: 14; size: .; DNA: TGTGCCAGCAGTGCTAGCGGGAGCGTCACTGAGCAGTTCTTC; CDR3: CASSASGSVTEQFF
V: TRBV6-5; D: .; J: TRBJ1-6; length: 14; size: .; DNA: TGTGCCAGCAGCCGCGGACAGCCCGATTCACCCCTCCACTTT; CDR3: CASSRGQPDSPLHF
V: TRBV10-1; D: .; J: TRBJ2-7; length: 14; size: .; DNA: TGCGCCAGCAGTGAGTCGGGACACCGGCACGAGCAGTACTTC; CDR3: CASSESGHRHEQYF
V: TRBV19; D: .; J: TRBJ1-1; length: 14; size: .; DNA: TGTGCCAGTAGTAATTGGCGGACTTACACTGAAGCTTTCTTT; CDR3: CASSNWRTYTEAFF
V: TRBV29-1; D: .; J: TRBJ2-1; length: 13; size: .; DNA: TGCAGCGTTGGTGGGAGTCAGTACAATGAGCAGTTCTTC; CDR3: CSVGGSQYNEQFF
V: TRBV5-6; D: .; J: TRBJ2-3; length: 15; size: .; DNA: TGTGCCAGCATCCCTACGGGCAGATCCACAGATACGCAGTATTTT; CDR3: CASIPTGRSTDTQYF
V: TRBV6-5; D: .; J: TRBJ1-3; length: 15; size: .; DNA: TGTGCCAGCAGTTACGAGGGTCTGGCGGGAAACACCATATATTTT; CDR3: CASSYEGLAGNTIYF
V: TRBV30; D: .; J: TRBJ1-6; length: 12; size: .; DNA: TGTGCCTGGAGTGTTCCCCTGGCACCCCTCCACTTT; CDR3: CAWSVPLAPLHF
V: TRBV6-1; D: TRBD2; J: TRBJ2-5; length: 14; size: .; DNA: TGTGCCAGTAGCGGGGGGGGGAGCCCAGAGACCCAGTACTTC; CDR3: CASSGGGSPETQYF
V: TRBV21-1; D: .; J: TRBJ1-3; length: 15; size: .; DNA: TGTGCCAGCAGCAAAGCCAGGGCACCTGGAAACACCATATATTTT; CDR3: CASSKARAPGNTIYF
V: TRBV11-2; D: TRBD2; J: TRBJ2-7; length: 15; size: .; DNA: TGTGCCAGCACCGAACCGATGACTAGCGCCTACGAGCAGTACTTC; CDR3: CASTEPMTSAYEQYF
V: TRBV27; D: TRBD1; J: TRBJ2-7; length: 14; size: .; DNA: TGTGCCAGCAGTTCCGGGACAGGGGGCTTCGAGCAGTACTTC; CDR3: CASSSGTGGFEQYF
V: TRBV11-2; D: .; J: TRBJ2-1; length: 14; size: .; DNA: TGTGCCAGCAGGTTAAAGTCGGGGGGCGATGAGCAGTTCTTC; CDR3: CASRLKSGGDEQFF
V: TRBV4-3; D: TRBD2; J: TRBJ2-6; length: 20; size: .; DNA: TGCGCCAGCAGCCAAGATACGGGGGGGTTGGGGATTTCTGGGGCCAACGTCCTGACTTTC; CDR3: CASSQDTGGLGISGANVLTF
V: TRBV15; D: .; J: TRBJ2-4; length: 14; size: .; DNA: TGTGCCACCCAAGTCGGCGGCCGAGAGGACATTCAGTACTTC; CDR3: CATQVGGREDIQYF
V: TRBV7-2; D: TRBD2; J: TRBJ2-2; length: 17; size: once; DNA: TGTGCCAGCAGTAAATCGACTAGCGGGTCCTTGGGCGGGGAGCTGTTTTTT; CDR3: CASSKSTSGSLGGELFF
V: TRBV12-1; D: .; J: TRBJ1-3; length: 14; size: once; DNA: TGTGCCAGCAGCTTGGGACAGGGGGGGAACACCATATATTTT; CDR3: CASSLGQGGNTIYF
V: TRBV2; D: .; J: TRBJ1-1; length: 12; size: .; DNA: TGTGCCAGCGGGGCTTTGAACACTGAAGCTTTCTTT; CDR3: CASGALNTEAFF
V: TRBV30; D: .; J: TRBJ1-1; length: 14; size: .; DNA: TGTGCCTGGAGACAGGGAAGTTGGTTAACTGAAGCTTTCTTT; CDR3: CAWRQGSWLTEAFF
V: TRBV28; D: TRBD2; J: TRBJ2-3; length: 15; size: .; DNA: TGTGCCAGCAGTTTCGTGGGGGGGACCACAGATACGCAGTATTTT; CDR3: CASSFVGGTTDTQYF
V: TRBV5-1; D: TRBD2; J: TRBJ2-1; length: 15; size: .; DNA: TGCGCCAGTGGGACTAGCGGGGACCCCTACAATGAGCAGTTCTTC; CDR3: CASGTSGDPYNEQFF
V: TRBV20-1; D: .; J: TRBJ2-7; length: 11; size: .; DNA: TGCAGTGCTGAAACTCTTGGGGAGCAGTACTTC; CDR3: CSAETLGEQYF
V: TRBV9; D: TRBD1; J: TRBJ2-5; length: 15; size: .; DNA: TGTGCCAGCAGTTATAGACAGGGCTGGCAAGAGACCCAGTACTTC; CDR3: CASSYRQGWQETQYF
V: TRBV6-1; D: .; J: TRBJ2-7; length: 14; size: .; DNA: TGTGCCACACAAACCGGGACAAACTCCTACGAGCAGTACTTC; CDR3: CATQTGTNSYEQYF
V: TRBV30; D: .; J: TRBJ1-5; length: 14; size: .; DNA: TGTGCCTGGAGTTCGGGGGCTAGCAATCAGCCCCAGCATTTT; CDR3: CAWSSGASNQPQHF
V: TRBV29-1; D: .; J: TRBJ2-3; length: 12; size: .; DNA: TGCAGCGCCGAGGGCAACACAGATACGCAGTATTTT; CDR3: CSAEGNTDTQYF
V: TRBV5-1; D: .; J: TRBJ2-7; length: 14; size: .; DNA: TGCGCCAGCAGCTGGGACACAACCTCCTACGAGCAGTACTTC; CDR3: CASSWDTTSYEQYF
V: TRBV2; D: .; J: TRBJ2-3; length: 15; size: .; DNA: TGTGCCAGCAGGAAAAACGGACTGAGCACAGATACGCAGTATTTT; CDR3: CASRKNGLSTDTQYF
V: TRBV5-6; D: .; J: TRBJ1-1; length: 14; size: .; DNA: TGTGCCAGCAGCTTGGAGCCCGTGAACACTGAAGCTTTCTTT; CDR3: CASSLEPVNTEAFF
V: TRBV2; D: .; J: TRBJ2-1; length: 15; size: .; DNA: TGTGCCAGCAGTGGTTCTAGCGAGTCCACCGATGAGCAGTTCTTC; CDR3: CASSGSSESTDEQFF
V: TRBV5-1; D: TRBD1; J: TRBJ2-5; length: 15; size: .; DNA: TGCGCCAGCAGTCTTGGGGACAGAGACCAAGAGACCCAGTACTTC; CDR3: CASSLGDRDQETQYF
V: TRBV2; D: .; J: TRBJ2-7; length: 11; size: .; DNA: TGTGCCGGAGGACAAACCTACGAGCAGTACTTC; CDR3: CAGGQTYEQYF
V: TRBV6-6; D: .; J: TRBJ2-5; length: 13; size: .; DNA: TGTGCCAGCAGGGAACAGGGTTCCGTGACCCAGTACTTC; CDR3: CASREQGSVTQYF
V: TRBV7-2; D: TRBD2; J: TRBJ2-7; length: 15; size: .; DNA: TGTGCCAGCAGCTTAGGACTAGCGGGGCCCCTCGAGCAGTACTTC; CDR3: CASSLGLAGPLEQYF
V: TRBV5-4; D: TRBD2; J: TRBJ2-3; length: 15; size: .; DNA: TGTGCCAGCAGCTTGGGTAGCGGGTCAGCAGATACGCAGTATTTT; CDR3: CASSLGSGSADTQYF
V: TRBV2; D: .; J: TRBJ2-5; length: 12; size: .; DNA: TGTGCCAGCAGTGCTTCCGGGGAGACCCAGTACTTC; CDR3: CASSASGETQYF